This T cell receptor beta chain was sequenced in a study of graft-versus-host responses after intestinal transplantation. In the study overall: Anti-thymocyte globulin induction was given to all recipients, followed by tacrolimus and steroids for around three years.

On this clone itself: No antigen is known for it. The germline gene is not matched at one end of the junction; a read error may be the cause.

The CDR3 length is 12 residues. Repertoires were generated with immunoSEQ multiplex PCR, while TCRdb's copy carries only in-frame clones and drops some. The sample records just under 50,000 clones, about 81% being singletons. The TCR originated in a human donor who was the organ donor for an intestinal transplant. Sequencing used unstimulated CD4+ T cells sorted from spleen or lymph node cells, obtained before transplant. The chain uses TRBV23-1 and TRBJ2-4, with D possibly matching TRBD1 (6 bases). TRBV23-1 is an ORF, and what it does is uncertain. The CDR3 nucleotides are TGCGCCAGCAGACAAGGCCGACAGGAAAACTGCTTC. Protein: CASRQGRQENCF.